This T cell receptor beta chain was recorded in a study of blood T cell repertoires in COVID-19. Overall study context: The United States, Italy and Spain provided the acute and convalescent COVID-19 samples. In each case, the material was cDNA or gDNA derived from T cells, B-cell-depleted T cells, or PBMCs.

Per the study methods: Nucleated cell counts were estimated from reference gene primer amplification. Measured with immunoSEQ multiplex PCR; TCRdb has only the in-frame clones, and not every one. V and J calls and clone size are those listed in that table; D and trimming were worked out from the DNA. The profile shows roughly 250,000 clones, 70% to 90% of them singletons. The CDR3 extends over 14 amino acids. The germline V gene encodes CDR1 MNHEY and CDR2 SMNVEV (reference sequence). The V gene end was trimmed by 6 bases and the J gene end by 5 bases; junction bases not matched to a gene: 7. This clone was recorded only once.

The J gene is TRBJ2-1, the V gene TRBV27, with 7 bases matching TRBD2. Material for sequencing was peripheral blood. The TCR sequence derives from a man aged 45-65 years with acute or convalescent COVID-19. CDR3 protein: CASRPGLSNNEQFF. CDR3 coding DNA: TGTGCCAGCAGACCGGGACTATCTAACAATGAGCAGTTCTTC.